These 7 T cell receptor beta chains came from one sample sequenced in a study of chemoradiotherapy in HPV16-positive cancers. Only in-frame clones appear in the TCRdb table, and some are missing; sequencing was by immunoSEQ multiplex PCR. Of 10,000 to 15,000 clones in the sample, 75% were seen once. Sample acquisition took place from a patient who underwent chemoradiotherapy. Receptors originate from a human donor with HPV-associated anogenital cancer.

The genes are TRBV9 and TRBJ1-2, with D maybe TRBD1 (6 bases). CDR3 size: 14 residues. Germline lookup yields CDR1 SGDLS and CDR2 YYNGEE. With 4 bases removed from V and 4 bases from J, the gap between germline ends came to 14 bases. The CDR3 here is CASSSRQETYGYTF. As DNA, the CDR3 is TGTGCCAGCAGCTCCCGACAGGAGACCTATGGCTACACCTTC. The full variable domain, in which reference TRBV9 and TRBJ1-2 provide the parts outside the CDR3, is DSGVTQTPKHLITATGQRVTLRCSPRSGDLSVYWYQQSLDQGLQFLIQYYNGEERAKGNILERFSAQQFPDLHSELNLSSLELGDSALYFCASSSRQETYGYTFGSGTRLTVV.

The chain is built from TRBV10-2 and TRBJ2-1, with TRBD2 as a possible D gene (6 bases). The germline CDR1 and CDR2 sequences are WSHSY and SAAADI. CDR3 length: 11 residues. The V end was cut by 3 bases, the J end by 15 bases, with 12 bases between. The CDR3 coding sequence is TGCGCCAGCAGTGAAGGAGGGAGTCCGTTCTTC. Its protein is CASSEGGSPFF.

The genes are TRBV29-1 and TRBJ2-1; the D is unclear. The CDR3 contains 14 residues. Germline CDR1 and CDR2: SQVTM and ANQGSEA. Trimming stripped 3 bases from V and 0 bases from J, with 9 bases between. The CDR3 spells CSVDGGRSYNEQFF. CDR3 DNA: TGCAGCGTTGATGGCGGACGCTCCTACAATGAGCAGTTCTTC.

V usage is TRBV27 and J usage is TRBJ2-7, with 9 bases matching TRBD1. The CDR3 runs to 16 residues. V gave up 2 bases and J gave up 2 bases; unmatched junction bases: 7. Germline CDR1 reads MNHEY; CDR2 reads SMNVEV (reference sequence). The CDR3 loop is CASSLRRGQGPYEQYF. The CDR3 DNA is TGTGCCAGCAGTTTACGGAGGGGACAGGGACCCTACGAGCAGTACTTC.

The rearrangement links TRBV7-2 to TRBJ1-1; a weak D match, TRBD1 (5 bases). Between the trimmed V and J ends, which lost 0 bases and 0 bases, there was a span of 11 bases. The CDR3 is made up of 16 amino acids. Germline CDR1 reads SGHTA; CDR2 reads FQGNSA. The CDR3 DNA reads TGTGCCAGCAGCTTAGCGAGACAGAGGATGAACACTGAAGCTTTCTTT. It encodes CASSLARQRMNTEAFF.

The rearrangement joins TRBV5-1 to TRBJ2-3; TRBD2 matches at 8 bases. This CDR3 has 15 residues. CDR1 is SGHRS, CDR2 YFSETQ, per germline. Losses at the gene ends were 1 base for V and 4 bases for J; bases not matched to a gene: 5. The CDR3 bases are TGCGCCAGCAGCTTGCCAGCGGGAGTAGCAGATACGCAGTATTTT. It yields the protein CASSLPAGVADTQYF.

V and J are TRBV28 and TRBJ2-3, with 9 bases identical to TRBD2. The CDR3 length is 14 residues. CDR1 and CDR2 (germline): MDHEN, SYDVKM. J was trimmed by 4 bases and V by 5 bases; bases with no gene match: 4. In DNA, the CDR3 is TGTGCCAGCAGTCCGGGACTAGCCTCAGATACGCAGTATTTT. It specifies CASSPGLASDTQYF. Combining the CDR3 with reference TRBV28 and TRBJ2-3 gives the whole variable domain DVKVTQSSRYLVKRTGEKVFLECVQDMDHENMFWYRQDPGLGLRLIYFSYDVKMKEKGDIPEGYSVSREKKERFSLILESASTNQTSMYLCASSPGLASDTQYFGPGTRLTVL.